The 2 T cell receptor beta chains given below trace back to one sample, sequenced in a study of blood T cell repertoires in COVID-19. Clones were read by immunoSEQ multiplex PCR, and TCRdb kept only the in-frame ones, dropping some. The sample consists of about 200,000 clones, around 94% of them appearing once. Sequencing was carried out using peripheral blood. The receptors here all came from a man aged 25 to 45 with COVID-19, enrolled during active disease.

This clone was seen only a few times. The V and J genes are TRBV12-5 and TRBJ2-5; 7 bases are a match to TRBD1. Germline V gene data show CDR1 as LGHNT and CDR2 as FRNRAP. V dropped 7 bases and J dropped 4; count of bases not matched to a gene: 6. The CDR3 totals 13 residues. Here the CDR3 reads CASAPTGVETQYF. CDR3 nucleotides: TGTGCTAGTGCCCCCACAGGGGTAGAGACCCAGTACTTC. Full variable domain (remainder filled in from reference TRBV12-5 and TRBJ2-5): DARVTQTPRHKVTEMGQEVTMRCQPILGHNTVFWYRQTMMQGLELLAYFRNRAPLDDSGMPKDRFSAEMPDATLATLKIQPSEPRDSAVYFCASAPTGVETQYFGPGTRLLVL.

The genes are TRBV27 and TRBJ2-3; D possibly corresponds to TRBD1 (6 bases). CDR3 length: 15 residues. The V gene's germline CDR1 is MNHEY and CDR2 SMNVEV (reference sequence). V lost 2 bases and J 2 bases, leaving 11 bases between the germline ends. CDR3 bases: TGTGCCAGCAGTTTAATGTCAGGGGACACAGATACGCAGTATTTT. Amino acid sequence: CASSLMSGDTDTQYF.